This T cell receptor (beta chain) was captured by sequencing in a study of cytomegalovirus exposure and HLA in healthy donors. Points from the study as a whole: In a later analysis, specific HLA alleles were associated with under 20,000 TCR beta sequences at a 0.05 false discovery rate. The study put some 150 TCR beta chains on its list as cytomegalovirus-associated. The dataset shows that most TCR sequences were rare, while some public TCRs occurred in many donors.

Only a few counts were recorded for this clone. Antigen specificity is unknown. Every donor was a healthy person donating bone marrow. The germline CDR1 and CDR2 sequences are SGHRS and YFSETQ. The length of the CDR3 is 14 residues. V gave up 4 bases and J gave up 4 bases; unmatched junction bases: 7. PCR involved 60 Vbeta and 13 Jbeta primers. Assay used: immunoSEQ multiplex PCR; TCRdb lists only in-frame clones, some missing. Altogether roughly 230,000 clones are present, more than 70% being singletons, with the ten largest covering about 0.47%. Material for sequencing was PBMCs. This chain connects TRBV5-1 to TRBJ2-7; 8 nucleotides align to TRBD2. This clonotype originated in a boy aged 5-17 years in good health and CMV-seronegative. The CDR3 loop reads CASSPGSGSYEQYF. The CDR3 DNA reads as TGCGCCAGCAGCCCGGGGAGCGGGAGTTACGAGCAGTACTTC.